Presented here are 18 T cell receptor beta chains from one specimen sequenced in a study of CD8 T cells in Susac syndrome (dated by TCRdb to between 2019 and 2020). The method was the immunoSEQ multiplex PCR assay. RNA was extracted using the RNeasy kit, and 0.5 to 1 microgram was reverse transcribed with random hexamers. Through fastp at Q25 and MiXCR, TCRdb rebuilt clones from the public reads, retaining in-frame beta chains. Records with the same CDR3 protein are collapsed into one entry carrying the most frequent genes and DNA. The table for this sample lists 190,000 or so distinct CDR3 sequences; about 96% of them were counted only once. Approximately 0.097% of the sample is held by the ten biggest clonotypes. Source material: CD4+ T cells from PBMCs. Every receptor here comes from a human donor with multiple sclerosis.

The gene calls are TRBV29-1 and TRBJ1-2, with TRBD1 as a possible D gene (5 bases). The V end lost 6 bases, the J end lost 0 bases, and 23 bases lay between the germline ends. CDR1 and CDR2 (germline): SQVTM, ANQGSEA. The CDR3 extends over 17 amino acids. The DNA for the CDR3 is TGCAGCGTCGCCGGACACGCCGGTCTAAAGGCTAACTATGGCTACACCTTC. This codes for CSVAGHAGLKANYGYTF.

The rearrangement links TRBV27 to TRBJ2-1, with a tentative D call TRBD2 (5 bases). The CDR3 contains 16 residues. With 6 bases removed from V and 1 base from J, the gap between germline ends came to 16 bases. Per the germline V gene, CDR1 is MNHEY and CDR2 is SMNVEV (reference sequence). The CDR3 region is CASRSREWPSYNEQFF. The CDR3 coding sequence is TGTGCCAGCAGATCGAGGGAGTGGCCATCCTACAATGAGCAGTTCTTC.

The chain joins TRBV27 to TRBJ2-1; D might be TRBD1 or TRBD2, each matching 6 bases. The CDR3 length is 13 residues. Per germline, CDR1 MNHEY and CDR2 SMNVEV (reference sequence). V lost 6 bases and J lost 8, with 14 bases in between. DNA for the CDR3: TGTGCCAGCAGGTCCACAGGGAGGCATGAGCAGTTCTTC. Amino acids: CASRSTGRHEQFF.

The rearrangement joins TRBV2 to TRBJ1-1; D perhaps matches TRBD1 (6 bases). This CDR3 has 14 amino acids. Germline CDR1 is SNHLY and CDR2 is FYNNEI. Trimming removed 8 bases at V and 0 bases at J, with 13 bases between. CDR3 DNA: TGTGCCAGCCTTTTCGGACAGTTGAACACTGAAGCTTTCTTT. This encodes CASLFGQLNTEAFF.

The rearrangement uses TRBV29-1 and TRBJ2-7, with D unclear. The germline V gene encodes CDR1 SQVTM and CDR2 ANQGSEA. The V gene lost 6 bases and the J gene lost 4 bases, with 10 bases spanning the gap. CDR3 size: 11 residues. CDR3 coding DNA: TGCAGCGTCCATGGCCAGTACGAGCAGTACTTC. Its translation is CSVHGQYEQYF.

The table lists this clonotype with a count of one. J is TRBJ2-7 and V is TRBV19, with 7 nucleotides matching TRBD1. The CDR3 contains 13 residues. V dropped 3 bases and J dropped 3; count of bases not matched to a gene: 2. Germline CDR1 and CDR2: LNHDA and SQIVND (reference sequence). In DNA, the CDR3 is TGTGCCAGTAGTATGGGACAGAACTACGAGCAGTACTTC. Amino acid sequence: CASSMGQNYEQYF. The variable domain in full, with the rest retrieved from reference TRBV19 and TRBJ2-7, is DGGITQSPKYLFRKEGQNVTLSCEQNLNHDAMYWYRQDPGQGLRLIYYSQIVNDFQKGDIAEGYSVSREKKESFPLTVTSAQKNPTAFYLCASSMGQNYEQYFGPGTRLTVT.

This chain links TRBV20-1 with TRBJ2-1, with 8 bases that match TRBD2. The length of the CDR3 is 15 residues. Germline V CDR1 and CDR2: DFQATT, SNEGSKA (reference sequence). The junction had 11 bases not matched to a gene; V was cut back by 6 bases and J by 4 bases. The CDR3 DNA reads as TGCAGTGCGACCTCCTATAGCGGGATTTACAATGAGCAGTTCTTC. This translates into CSATSYSGIYNEQFF.

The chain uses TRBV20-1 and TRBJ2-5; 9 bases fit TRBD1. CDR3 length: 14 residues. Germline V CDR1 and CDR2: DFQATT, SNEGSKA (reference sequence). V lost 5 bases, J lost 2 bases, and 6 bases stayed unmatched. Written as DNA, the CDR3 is TGCAGTGCTGAGGGGGGACAGGGTCAAGAGACCCAGTACTTC. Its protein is CSAEGGQGQETQYF.

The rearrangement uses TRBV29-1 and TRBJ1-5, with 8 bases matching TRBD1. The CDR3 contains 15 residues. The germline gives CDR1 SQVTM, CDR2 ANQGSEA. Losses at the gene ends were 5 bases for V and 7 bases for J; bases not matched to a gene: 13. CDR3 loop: CSVLTGVNQGQPQHF. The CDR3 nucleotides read TGCAGCGTTTTGACAGGGGTTAATCAGGGGCAGCCCCAGCATTTT.

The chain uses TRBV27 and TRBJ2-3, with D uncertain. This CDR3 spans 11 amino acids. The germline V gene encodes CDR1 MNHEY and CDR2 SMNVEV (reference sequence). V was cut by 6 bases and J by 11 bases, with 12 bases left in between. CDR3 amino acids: CASRLTGQQYF. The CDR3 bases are TGTGCCAGCAGGCTAACTGGGCAGCAGTATTTT.

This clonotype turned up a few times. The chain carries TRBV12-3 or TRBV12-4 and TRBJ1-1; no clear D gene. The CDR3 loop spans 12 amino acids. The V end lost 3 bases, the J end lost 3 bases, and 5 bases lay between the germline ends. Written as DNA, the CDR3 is TGTGCCAGCAGTTTGAGGTACACTGAAGCTTTCTTT. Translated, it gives CASSLRYTEAFF.

Here the CDR3 reads CASSQVASEQFF. CDR3 nucleotide sequence: TGCGCCAGCAGCCAAGTAGCGAGTGAGCAGTTCTTC. This sequence joins TRBV4-1 and TRBJ2-1; D perhaps matches TRBD2 (5 bases). The CDR3 is made up of 12 amino acids. Germline V gene lookup returns CDR1 MGHRA and CDR2 YSYEKL. V dropped 1 base and J dropped 9 bases, with 7 bases sitting between them.

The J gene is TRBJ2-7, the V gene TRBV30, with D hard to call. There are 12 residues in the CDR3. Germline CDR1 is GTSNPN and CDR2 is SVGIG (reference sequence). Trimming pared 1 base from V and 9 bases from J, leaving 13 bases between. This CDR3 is CAWSDPRTRQYF. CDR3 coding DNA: TGTGCCTGGAGTGACCCCCGGACGCGGCAGTACTTC.

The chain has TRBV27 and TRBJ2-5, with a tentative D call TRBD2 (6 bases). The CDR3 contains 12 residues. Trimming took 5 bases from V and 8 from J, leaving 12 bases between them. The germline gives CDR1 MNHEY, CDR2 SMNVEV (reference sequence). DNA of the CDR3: TGTGCCAGCAGTCCTTCGGGGGTCACCCAGTACTTC. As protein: CASSPSGVTQYF.

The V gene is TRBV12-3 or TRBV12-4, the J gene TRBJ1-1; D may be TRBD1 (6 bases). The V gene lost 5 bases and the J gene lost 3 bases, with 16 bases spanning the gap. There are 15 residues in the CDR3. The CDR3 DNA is TGTGCCAGCAGTCCGCCTTGGGGGGGCCACACTGAAGCTTTCTTT. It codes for CASSPPWGGHTEAFF.

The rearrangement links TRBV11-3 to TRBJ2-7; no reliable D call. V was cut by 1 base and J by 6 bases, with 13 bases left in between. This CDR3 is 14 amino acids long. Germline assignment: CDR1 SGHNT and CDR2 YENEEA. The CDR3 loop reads CASSLVAISGEQYF. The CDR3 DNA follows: TGTGCCAGCAGCTTAGTGGCCATCTCGGGCGAGCAGTACTTC. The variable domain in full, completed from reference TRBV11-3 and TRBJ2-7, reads EAGVVQSPRYKIIEKKQPVAFWCNPISGHNTLYWYLQNLGQGPELLIRYENEEAVDDSQLPKDRFSAERLKGVDSTLKIQPAELGDSAVYLCASSLVAISGEQYFGPGTRLTVT.

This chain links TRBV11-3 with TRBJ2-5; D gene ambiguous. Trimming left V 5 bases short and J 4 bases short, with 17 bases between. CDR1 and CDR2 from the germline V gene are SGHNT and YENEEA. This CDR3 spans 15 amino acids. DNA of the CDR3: TGTGCCAGCAGCAGTAAAGGACGTCCCGGAGAGACCCAGTACTTC. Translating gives CASSSKGRPGETQYF.

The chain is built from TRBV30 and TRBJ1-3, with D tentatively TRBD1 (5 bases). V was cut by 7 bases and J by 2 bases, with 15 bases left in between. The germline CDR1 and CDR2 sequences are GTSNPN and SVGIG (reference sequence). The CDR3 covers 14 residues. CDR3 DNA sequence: TGTGCCTCCAACCCCGGGACGGCTGGAAACACCATATATTTT. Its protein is CASNPGTAGNTIYF.